This TCR beta chain is drawn from a study of cytomegalovirus exposure and HLA in healthy donors. Primers included in the PCR were 60 Vbeta and 13 Jbeta primers. Profiling relied on immunoSEQ multiplex PCR, and the TCRdb table lists in-frame clones only, not all of them. The sample includes 140,000 or so clones, 65% to 85% of them seen just once. This clonotype was obtained from a woman aged 35 to 49 in good health and CMV-seropositive. Sequenced sample: PBMCs.

CDR3 amino acids: CASSASSGDYEQYF. The CDR3 DNA follows: TGTGCCAGCAGTGCTTCTAGCGGGGACTACGAGCAGTACTTC. The V call is TRBV2, the J call TRBJ2-7; 9 positions match TRBD2. Germline loops: CDR1 SNHLY, CDR2 FYNNEI. The length of the CDR3 is 14 residues. The V gene end was trimmed by 4 bases and the J gene end by 3 bases; junction bases not matched to a gene: 4.